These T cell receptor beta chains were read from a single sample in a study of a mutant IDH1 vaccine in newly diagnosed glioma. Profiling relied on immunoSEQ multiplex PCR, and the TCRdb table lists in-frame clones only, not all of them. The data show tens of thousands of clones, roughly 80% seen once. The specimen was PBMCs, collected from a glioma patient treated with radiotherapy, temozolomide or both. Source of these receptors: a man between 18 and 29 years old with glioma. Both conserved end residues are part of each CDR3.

CDR3aa: CASSSPGAADTEAFF; v_gene: TRBV7-2
CDR3aa: CARSLQPIDTQYF; v_gene: TRBV5-3
CDR3aa: CASRGTGTGKLFF; v_gene: TRBV2
CDR3aa: CASSATGYSNQPQHF; v_gene: TRBV9
CDR3aa: CASSLLGSLGRYEQYF; v_gene: TRBV27
CDR3aa: CASSPFGTADNQPQHF; v_gene: TRBV18
CDR3aa: CASGVADRAGSSPLHF; v_gene: TRBV4-1
CDR3aa: CASRGRLTGELFF; v_gene: TRBV6-5
CDR3aa: CSVRMANEKLFF; v_gene: TRBV29-1
CDR3aa: CASSPWPGTGANYGYTF; v_gene: TRBV5-1
CDR3aa: CASSEGAGRGNTIYF; v_gene: TRBV25-1